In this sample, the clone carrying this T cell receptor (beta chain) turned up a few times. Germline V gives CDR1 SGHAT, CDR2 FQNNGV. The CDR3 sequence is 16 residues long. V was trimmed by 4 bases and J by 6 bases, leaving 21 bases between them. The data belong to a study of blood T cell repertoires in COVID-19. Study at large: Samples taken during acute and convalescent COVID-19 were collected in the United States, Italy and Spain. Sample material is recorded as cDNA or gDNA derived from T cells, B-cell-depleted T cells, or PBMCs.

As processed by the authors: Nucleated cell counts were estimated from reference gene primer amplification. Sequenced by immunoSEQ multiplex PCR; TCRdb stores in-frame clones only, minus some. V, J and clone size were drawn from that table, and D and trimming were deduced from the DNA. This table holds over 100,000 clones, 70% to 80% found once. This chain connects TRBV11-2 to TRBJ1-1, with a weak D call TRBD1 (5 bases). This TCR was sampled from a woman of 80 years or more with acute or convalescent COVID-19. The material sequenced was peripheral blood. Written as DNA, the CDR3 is TGTGCCAGCAGCTGGCGAGTTGGGGCCTCGGGCGCTGAAGCTTTCTTT. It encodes CASSWRVGASGAEAFF.